Each of the 29 T cell receptor beta chains below was sequenced from the same sample in a study of blood T cell repertoires in COVID-19. Sequencing was performed with immunoSEQ multiplex PCR; in TCRdb, only in-frame clones are kept and a portion is missing. In the table there are just over 150,000 clones, roughly 88% of which are singletons. Specimen: peripheral blood. Every receptor here comes from a woman aged 50 to 65 with acute or convalescent COVID-19.

The chain uses TRBV27 and TRBJ1-2; TRBD1 is a possible D gene (5 bases). The CDR3 extends over 13 amino acids. Germline assignment: CDR1 MNHEY and CDR2 SMNVEV (reference sequence). The V gene lost 2 bases and the J gene lost 1 base, with 5 bases spanning the gap. The CDR3 bases are TGTGCCAGCAGTTTAGACAGTAACTATGGCTACACCTTC. It is translated as CASSLDSNYGYTF.

The gene calls are TRBV7-2 and TRBJ2-7; TRBD1 matches at 11 bases. The V segment lost 5 bases and the J segment 2 bases; nucleotides outside the gene matches: 2. The CDR3 totals 14 residues. The germline V gene has CDR1 SGHTA and CDR2 FQGNSA. The CDR3 loop is CASSRDRGAYEQYF. CDR3 in DNA: TGTGCCAGCAGCCGGGACAGGGGGGCCTACGAGCAGTACTTC.

The chain joins TRBV7-3 to TRBJ1-4; D unresolved. Germline CDR1 and CDR2: SGHTA and FQGTGA. The CDR3 spans 13 residues. V gave up 5 bases and J gave up 5 bases, with 9 bases separating them. The CDR3 spells CASSPQRNEKLFF. The CDR3 nucleotides are TGTGCCAGCAGCCCCCAGCGGAATGAAAAACTGTTTTTT. The variable domain in full, completed from reference TRBV7-3 and TRBJ1-4, reads GAGVSQTPSNKVTEKGKYVELRCDPISGHTALYWYRQSLGQGPEFLIYFQGTGAADDSGLPNDRFFAVRPEGSVSTLKIQRTERGDSAVYLCASSPQRNEKLFFGSGTQLSVL.

The chain links TRBV3-1 (or the pseudogene TRBV3-2) to TRBJ1-5; D is uncertain. The CDR3 is made up of 13 amino acids. CDR1 and CDR2 (germline): LGHDT, YNNKEL (reference sequence). Trimming shortened V by 4 bases and J by 5 bases, and 9 bases separated the two germline ends. CDR3 residues: CASSLLGDQPQHF. As DNA, the CDR3 is TGTGCCAGCAGCCTCCTCGGGGATCAGCCCCAGCATTTT.

CDR3 sequence reads: CSVARDRSLLWEQYF. Written as DNA, the CDR3 is TGCAGCGTTGCCCGAGACAGAAGTCTCCTCTGGGAGCAGTACTTC. The chain is built from TRBV29-1 and TRBJ2-7, with a tentative D call TRBD1 (5 bases). The V end was cut by 4 bases, the J end by 7 bases, with 23 bases between. This CDR3 contains 15 residues. The germline gives CDR1 SQVTM, CDR2 ANQGSEA.

Only one count was recorded for this clone. The chain carries TRBV6-2 or TRBV6-3 and TRBJ2-7, with D possibly being TRBD1 (5 bases). The V end was cut by 5 bases, the J end by 3 bases, with 11 bases between. The CDR3 contains 13 residues. Germline V gene data show CDR1 as MNHEY and CDR2 as SVGEGT. CDR3: CASSGHTDYEQYF. CDR3 DNA: TGTGCCAGCAGTGGACACACGGACTACGAGCAGTACTTC.

V gene TRBV29-1 combines with J gene TRBJ2-7; the match to TRBD1 covers 9 bases. The CDR3 loop spans 12 amino acids. Germline V gene lookup returns CDR1 SQVTM and CDR2 ANQGSEA. Trimming removed 1 base from V and 5 bases from J; junction bases left unmatched: 0. The DNA of the CDR3 is TGCAGCGTTGAAGGACAGGGGGACGAGCAGTACTTC. Amino acids: CSVEGQGDEQYF.

This chain connects TRBV4-3 to TRBJ2-2, with D possibly matching TRBD2 (6 bases). The CDR3 extends over 17 amino acids. The V end was cut by 4 bases, the J end by 4 bases, with 19 bases between. Germline CDR1 LGHNA, CDR2 YSLEER. The CDR3 DNA is TGCGCCAGCAGCCGAACTGTAGGCGGGGATGGCACCGGGGAGCTGTTTTTT. Translating gives CASSRTVGGDGTGELFF.

The chain combines TRBV28 with TRBJ2-7; D uncertain. V shed 3 bases and J shed 5 bases, with 5 bases lying between them. The germline CDR1 and CDR2 sequences are MDHEN and SYDVKM. CDR3 length: 11 residues. The CDR3 nucleotides read TGTGCCAGCAGTTTTTATCACGAGCAGTACTTC. Translation: CASSFYHEQYF.

This clone was detected a few times. The DNA of the CDR3 is TGTGCCATCAGTGAGTCGAGTCCGGCAGGGGGTGGCTACACCTTC. Translating it yields CAISESSPAGGGYTF. The chain carries TRBV10-3 and TRBJ1-2; 7 bases match TRBD1. The V segment lost 0 bases and the J segment 7 bases; nucleotides outside the gene matches: 8. Germline lookup yields CDR1 ENHRY and CDR2 SYGVKD. The CDR3 sequence is 15 residues long.

This chain joins TRBV7-2 and TRBJ2-7, with TRBD2 identical over 12 bases. Unmatched junction bases numbered 11, after V lost 6 bases and J lost 2 bases. CDR1 and CDR2 (germline): SGHTA, FQGNSA. The CDR3 covers 17 residues. The CDR3 DNA sequence: TGTGCCAGCAGGACCACTAGACCTAGCGGGAGGGCCTACGAGCAGTACTTC. Protein: CASRTTRPSGRAYEQYF.

The CDR3 nucleotides read TGTGCCAGCAGCCTGGGCGGGACTAGCTCCTACGAGCAGTACTTC. Translation gives CASSLGGTSSYEQYF. The J gene is TRBJ2-7, the V gene TRBV5-4; 8 bases match TRBD2. After removal of 4 bases from V and 0 bases from J, the junction contained 6 bases not matched to a gene. Germline V gene lookup returns CDR1 SGHNT and CDR2 YYREEE (reference sequence). This CDR3 contains 15 residues.

The chain recombines TRBV14 with TRBJ2-3, with 9 bases matching TRBD2. Germline values: CDR1 SGHDN, CDR2 FVKESK. The CDR3 runs to 14 residues. The trim removed 4 bases at V and 3 bases at J, leaving 2 bases unmatched. CDR3 loop: CASSLGLATDTQYF. The CDR3, as DNA: TGTGCCAGCAGCCTTGGACTAGCGACAGATACGCAGTATTTT. The full variable domain, its missing parts supplied by reference TRBV14 and TRBJ2-3, is EAGVTQFPSHSVIEKGQTVTLRCDPISGHDNLYWYRRVMGKEIKFLLHFVKESKQDESGMPNNRFLAERTGGTYSTLKVQPAELEDSGVYFCASSLGLATDTQYFGPGTRLTVL.

V gene TRBV27 combines with J gene TRBJ2-5, with a weak D call TRBD2 (5 bases). Germline-derived CDR1 and CDR2 are MNHEY and SMNVEV (reference sequence). Trimming left V 2 bases short and J 4 bases short, with 20 bases between. The CDR3 is 17 residues long. The CDR3 DNA is TGTGCCAGCAGTTTAATCCCCGCCACCGGGGATATAGAGACCCAGTACTTC. Protein sequence: CASSLIPATGDIETQYF.

The chain recombines TRBV10-2 with TRBJ1-1, with a tentative D call TRBD1 (6 bases). The germline V gene encodes CDR1 WSHSY and CDR2 SAAADI. With 6 bases removed from V and 4 bases from J, the gap between germline ends came to 12 bases. This CDR3 has 13 residues. The CDR3 reads CASSETGLTEAFF. The CDR3 DNA follows: TGCGCCAGCAGCGAAACAGGGCTCACTGAAGCTTTCTTT.

The V call is TRBV28, the J call TRBJ1-2, with D perhaps TRBD1 (5 bases). The CDR3 contains 14 residues. Germline V lookup: CDR1 MDHEN, CDR2 SYDVKM. Trimming cost V 7 bases and J 3 bases, with 15 bases left between them. CDR3 protein: CASIENGRDYGYTF. CDR3 nucleotide sequence: TGTGCCAGCATCGAAAATGGCAGGGACTATGGCTACACCTTC.

The chain carries TRBV5-4 and TRBJ2-1, with TRBD2 matching over 10 bases. Germline CDR1 and CDR2: SGHNT and YYREEE (reference sequence). The CDR3 is made up of 15 amino acids. With 4 bases clipped from V and 8 bases from J, the junction kept 9 bases outside the gene matches. Written as DNA, the CDR3 is TGTGCCAGCAGCACAAAGCGGGGGGGAAGGGATGAGCAGTTCTTC. This encodes CASSTKRGGRDEQFF.

This sequence joins TRBV27 and TRBJ2-7; the match to TRBD1 covers 8 bases. The CDR3 spans 14 residues. The trim removed 4 bases at V and 4 bases at J, leaving 6 bases unmatched. CDR1 is MNHEY, CDR2 SMNVEV, per germline (reference sequence). The CDR3 sequence is CASSSRQGLYEQYF. CDR3 nucleotides: TGTGCCAGCAGTTCCAGACAGGGGTTATACGAGCAGTACTTC.

This clone was detected once. This chain joins TRBV29-1 and TRBJ2-1; 8 nucleotides align to TRBD2. The CDR3 consists of 14 residues. CDR1 SQVTM and CDR2 ANQGSEA come from the germline V gene. Germline trimming cut 3 bases from V and 6 bases from J; bases unmatched to any gene: 7. The CDR3, as DNA: TGCAGCGTTGAGGGGGGGACTAGATTCAATGAGCAGTTCTTC. Its protein is CSVEGGTRFNEQFF.

The genes are TRBV19 and TRBJ2-7, with 9 nucleotides matching TRBD1. V lost 2 bases and J lost 5; bases outside the gene matches: 4. The CDR3 is made up of 14 amino acids. CDR1 is LNHDA and CDR2 is SQIVND in the germline V gene (reference sequence). The CDR3 nucleotides read TGTGCCAGTAGTATAAAGACAGGGGGTGACGAGCAGTACTTC. Its protein is CASSIKTGGDEQYF. Full variable domain (outside the CDR3, taken from reference TRBV19 and TRBJ2-7): DGGITQSPKYLFRKEGQNVTLSCEQNLNHDAMYWYRQDPGQGLRLIYYSQIVNDFQKGDIAEGYSVSREKKESFPLTVTSAQKNPTAFYLCASSIKTGGDEQYFGPGTRLTVT.

This chain connects TRBV19 to TRBJ1-5; 7 nucleotides line up with TRBD1. V lost 5 bases, J lost 8 bases, and 12 bases stayed unmatched. CDR1 and CDR2 from the germline V gene are LNHDA and SQIVND (reference sequence). The CDR3 has 15 amino acids. DNA of the CDR3: TGTGCCAGTAGTCAAGGACAGGCCAGGATAGAGCCCCAGCATTTT. This sequence encodes CASSQGQARIEPQHF.

This chain uses TRBV14 with TRBJ1-2, with TRBD1 as a possible D gene (6 bases). The germline V and J ends were trimmed by 3 bases and 8 bases, with 16 bases remaining between them. From germline, CDR1 is SGHDN and CDR2 FVKESK. This CDR3 region has 14 residues. The CDR3 DNA follows: TGTGCCAGCAGCCAGGACCTCACAGGGATAGGCTACACCTTC. Translation gives CASSQDLTGIGYTF.

DNA for the CDR3: TGTGCCAGCAGTGCTCCCACAAGCGGGAGGACAGATACGCAGTATTTT. Translation gives CASSAPTSGRTDTQYF. V gene TRBV2 combines with J gene TRBJ2-3; TRBD2 agrees at 9 bases. Looked up from germline, CDR1 is SNHLY and CDR2 is FYNNEI. The V segment lost 4 bases and the J segment 3 bases; nucleotides outside the gene matches: 8. This CDR3 region has 16 residues.

The gene calls are TRBV12-3 or TRBV12-4 and TRBJ2-5, with 7 bases identical to TRBD1. With V trimmed by 10 bases and J by 1 base, 6 bases remained unmatched. This CDR3 comprises 13 residues. The DNA of the CDR3 is TGTGCCACCGGGGACAGAGTCCAAGAGACCCAGTACTTC. Its translation is CATGDRVQETQYF.

The chain uses TRBV7-2 and TRBJ2-1; D is perhaps TRBD2 (6 bases). V was shortened by 1 base and J by 4 bases, with 11 bases between the two germline ends. The CDR3 totals 15 residues. The germline V gene encodes CDR1 SGHTA and CDR2 FQGNSA. DNA for the CDR3: TGTGCCAGCAGCTTAGGGCCTAGCGAATACAATGAGCAGTTCTTC. Amino acids: CASSLGPSEYNEQFF.

J is TRBJ1-4 and V is TRBV14; D is ambiguous. The CDR3 sequence is 12 residues long. The V end lost 4 bases, the J end lost 4 bases, and 4 bases lay between the germline ends. CDR1 and CDR2 from the germline V gene are SGHDN and FVKESK. CDR3 in DNA: TGTGCCAGCAGCCTCGGTAATGAAAAACTGTTTTTT. As protein: CASSLGNEKLFF.

The genes are TRBV3-1 (or the pseudogene TRBV3-2) and TRBJ2-5, with D perhaps TRBD2 (6 bases). The CDR3 is 18 amino acids. With 4 bases removed from V and 7 bases from J, the gap between germline ends came to 28 bases. Germline CDR1 LGHDT, CDR2 YNNKEL (reference sequence). CDR3 nucleotide sequence: TGTGCCAGCAGCCCGGCTAGCTTTACTAGCAAGGTTAGAGGGACCCAGTACTTC. It translates to CASSPASFTSKVRGTQYF.

V gene TRBV4-2 combines with J gene TRBJ2-3; TRBD2 matches 13 bases. CDR1 and CDR2 from the germline V gene are LGHNA and YNFKEQ. The CDR3 runs to 17 residues. J gave up 6 bases and V 2 bases, and 8 bases lay outside the gene matches. CDR3 residues: CASSQKTGLAGPDTQYF. The DNA of the CDR3 is TGTGCCAGCAGCCAAAAAACGGGACTAGCGGGGCCGGATACGCAGTATTTT.

The rearrangement links TRBV5-4 to TRBJ2-3, with TRBD2 matching 14 bases. Trimming at V came to 4 bases and at J to 5 bases, leaving 6 bases not matched to a gene. The CDR3 length is 16 residues. Germline CDR1 is SGHNT and CDR2 is YYREEE (reference sequence). CDR3 bases: TGTGCCAGCAGCCTAAAAGGACTAGCGGGAGGAGATACGCAGTATTTT. Translated: CASSLKGLAGGDTQYF.